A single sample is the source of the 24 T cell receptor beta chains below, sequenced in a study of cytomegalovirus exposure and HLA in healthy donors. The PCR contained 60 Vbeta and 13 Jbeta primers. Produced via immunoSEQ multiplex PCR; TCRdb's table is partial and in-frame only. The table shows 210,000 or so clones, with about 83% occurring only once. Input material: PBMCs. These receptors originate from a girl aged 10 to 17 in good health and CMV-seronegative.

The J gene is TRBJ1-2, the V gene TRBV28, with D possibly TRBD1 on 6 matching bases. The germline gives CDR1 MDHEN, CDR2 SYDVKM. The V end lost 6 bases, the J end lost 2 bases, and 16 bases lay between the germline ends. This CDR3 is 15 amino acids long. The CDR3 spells CASRGGKGGNYGYTF. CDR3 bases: TGTGCCAGCAGGGGAGGGAAAGGGGGGAACTATGGCTACACCTTC.

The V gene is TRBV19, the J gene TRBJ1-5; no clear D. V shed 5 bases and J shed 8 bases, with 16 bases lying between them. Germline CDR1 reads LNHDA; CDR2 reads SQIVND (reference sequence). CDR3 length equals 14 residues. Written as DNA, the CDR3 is TGTGCCAGTAGTCCCGAGGGCCCGATGGAGCCCCAGCATTTT. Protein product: CASSPEGPMEPQHF.

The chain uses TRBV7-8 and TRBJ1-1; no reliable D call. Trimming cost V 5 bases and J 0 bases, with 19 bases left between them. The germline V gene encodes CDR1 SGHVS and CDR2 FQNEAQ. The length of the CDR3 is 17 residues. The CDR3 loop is CASSGFGGRILNTEAFF. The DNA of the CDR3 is TGTGCCAGCAGCGGGTTCGGAGGGCGGATACTGAACACTGAAGCTTTCTTT.

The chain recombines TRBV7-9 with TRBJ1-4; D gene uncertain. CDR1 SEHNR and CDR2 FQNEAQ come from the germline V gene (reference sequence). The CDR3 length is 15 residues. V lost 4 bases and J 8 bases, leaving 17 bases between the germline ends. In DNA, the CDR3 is TGTGCCAGCAGCTCGTTCACGGCGTGGGCAGAAAAACTGTTTTTT. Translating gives CASSSFTAWAEKLFF.

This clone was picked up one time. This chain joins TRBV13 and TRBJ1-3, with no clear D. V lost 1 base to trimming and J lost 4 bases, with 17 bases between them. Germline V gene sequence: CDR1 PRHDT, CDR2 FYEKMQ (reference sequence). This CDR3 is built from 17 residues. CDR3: CASSLVPKTSRGNTIYF. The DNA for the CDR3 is TGTGCCAGCAGCTTAGTACCAAAAACATCCAGAGGAAACACCATATATTTT.

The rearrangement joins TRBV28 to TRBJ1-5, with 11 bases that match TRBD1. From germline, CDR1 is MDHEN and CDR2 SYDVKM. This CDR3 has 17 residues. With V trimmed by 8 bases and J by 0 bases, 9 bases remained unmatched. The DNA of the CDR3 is TGTGCCAGCCGCGGACAGGGGGCCCTTTATAGCAATCAGCCCCAGCATTTT. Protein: CASRGQGALYSNQPQHF.

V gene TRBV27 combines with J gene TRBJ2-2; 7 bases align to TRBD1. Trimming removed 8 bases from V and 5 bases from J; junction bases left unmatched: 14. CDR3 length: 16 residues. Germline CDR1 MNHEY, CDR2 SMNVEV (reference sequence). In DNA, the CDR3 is TGTGCCAGCCGATTCTCAGAAACAGGGGAAACCGGGGAGCTGTTTTTT. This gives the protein CASRFSETGETGELFF.

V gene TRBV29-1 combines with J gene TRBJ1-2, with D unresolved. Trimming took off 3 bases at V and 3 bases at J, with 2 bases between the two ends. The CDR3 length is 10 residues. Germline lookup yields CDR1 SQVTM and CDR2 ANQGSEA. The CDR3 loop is CSVDDYGYTF. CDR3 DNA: TGCAGCGTTGACGACTATGGCTACACCTTC.

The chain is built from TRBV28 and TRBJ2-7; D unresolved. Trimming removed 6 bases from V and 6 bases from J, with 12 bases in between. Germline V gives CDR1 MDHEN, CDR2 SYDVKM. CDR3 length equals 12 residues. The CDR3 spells CASSSGVSEQYF. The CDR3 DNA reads TGTGCCAGCAGCTCAGGTGTCTCCGAGCAGTACTTC.

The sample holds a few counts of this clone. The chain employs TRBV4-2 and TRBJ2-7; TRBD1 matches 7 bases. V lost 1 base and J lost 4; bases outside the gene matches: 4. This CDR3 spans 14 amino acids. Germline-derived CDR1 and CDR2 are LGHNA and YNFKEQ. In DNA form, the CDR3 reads TGTGCCAGCAGCCAAGGAGACAGGGCGTACGAGCAGTACTTC. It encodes CASSQGDRAYEQYF.

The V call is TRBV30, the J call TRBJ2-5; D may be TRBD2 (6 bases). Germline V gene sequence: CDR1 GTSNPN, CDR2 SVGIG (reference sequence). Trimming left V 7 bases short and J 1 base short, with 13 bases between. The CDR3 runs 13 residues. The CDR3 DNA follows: TGTGCCTCATCACTAGCTATCCAAGAGACCCAGTACTTC. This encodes CASSLAIQETQYF. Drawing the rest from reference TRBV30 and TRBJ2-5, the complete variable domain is SQTIHQWPATLVQPVGSPLSLECTVEGTSNPNLYWYRQAAGRGLQLLFYSVGIGQISSEVPQNLSASRPQDRQFILSSKKLLLSDSGFYLCASSLAIQETQYFGPGTRLLVL.

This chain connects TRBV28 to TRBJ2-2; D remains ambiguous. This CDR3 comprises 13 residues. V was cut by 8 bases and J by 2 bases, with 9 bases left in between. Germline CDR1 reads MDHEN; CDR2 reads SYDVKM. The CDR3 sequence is CASWAANTGELFF. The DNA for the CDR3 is TGTGCCAGCTGGGCAGCCAACACCGGGGAGCTGTTTTTT.

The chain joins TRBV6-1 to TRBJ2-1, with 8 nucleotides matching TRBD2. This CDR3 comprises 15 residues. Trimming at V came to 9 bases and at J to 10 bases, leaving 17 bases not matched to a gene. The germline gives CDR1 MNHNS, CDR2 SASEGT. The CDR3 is CASATGLVITEEQFF. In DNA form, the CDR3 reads TGTGCCAGTGCAACGGGACTAGTTATCACGGAGGAGCAGTTCTTC.

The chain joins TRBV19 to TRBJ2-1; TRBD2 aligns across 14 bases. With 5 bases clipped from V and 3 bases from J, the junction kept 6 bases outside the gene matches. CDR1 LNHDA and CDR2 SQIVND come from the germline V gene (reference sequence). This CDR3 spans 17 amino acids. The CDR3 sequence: CASSGLAGGTFYNEQFF. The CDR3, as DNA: TGTGCCAGTAGTGGACTAGCGGGAGGTACCTTCTACAATGAGCAGTTCTTC. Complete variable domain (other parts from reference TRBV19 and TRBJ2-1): DGGITQSPKYLFRKEGQNVTLSCEQNLNHDAMYWYRQDPGQGLRLIYYSQIVNDFQKGDIAEGYSVSREKKESFPLTVTSAQKNPTAFYLCASSGLAGGTFYNEQFFGPGTRLTVL.

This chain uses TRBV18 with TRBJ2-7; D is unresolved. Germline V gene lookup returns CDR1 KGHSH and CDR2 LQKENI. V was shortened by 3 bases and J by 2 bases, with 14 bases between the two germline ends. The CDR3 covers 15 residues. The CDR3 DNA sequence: TGTGCCAGCTCACCTTCATTCAGTGTACCCTACGAGCAGTACTTC. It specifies CASSPSFSVPYEQYF.

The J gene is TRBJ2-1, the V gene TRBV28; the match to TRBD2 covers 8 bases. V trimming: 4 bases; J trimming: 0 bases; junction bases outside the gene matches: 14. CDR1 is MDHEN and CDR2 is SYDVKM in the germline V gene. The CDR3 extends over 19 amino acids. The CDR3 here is CASSSHPGLVGNSYNEQFF. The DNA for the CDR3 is TGTGCCAGCAGTTCCCACCCGGGACTAGTGGGTAACTCCTACAATGAGCAGTTCTTC.

CDR3 protein: CASRWTGSTGELFF. In nucleotides, the CDR3 is TGTGCCAGCAGATGGACAGGGAGCACCGGGGAGCTGTTTTTT. The chain employs TRBV7-3 and TRBJ2-2, with 8 bases lining up with TRBD1. This CDR3 has 14 amino acids. Looked up from germline, CDR1 is SGHTA and CDR2 is FQGTGA. The ends lost 6 bases at V and 4 bases at J; junction bases unmatched: 4.

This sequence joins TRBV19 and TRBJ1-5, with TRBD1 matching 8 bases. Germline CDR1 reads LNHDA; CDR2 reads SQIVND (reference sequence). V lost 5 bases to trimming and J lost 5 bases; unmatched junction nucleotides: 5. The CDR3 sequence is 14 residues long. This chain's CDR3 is CASSLLQGDQPQHF. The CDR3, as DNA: TGTGCCAGTAGTCTTTTACAGGGGGATCAGCCCCAGCATTTT.

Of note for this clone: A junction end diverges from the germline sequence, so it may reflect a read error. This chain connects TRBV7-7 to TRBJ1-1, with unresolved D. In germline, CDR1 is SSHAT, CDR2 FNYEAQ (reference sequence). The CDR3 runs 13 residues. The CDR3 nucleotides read TGTGCTAGCAGCTCTAGGCCGAACACTGAAGCTTTCTTT. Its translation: CASSSRPNTEAFF.

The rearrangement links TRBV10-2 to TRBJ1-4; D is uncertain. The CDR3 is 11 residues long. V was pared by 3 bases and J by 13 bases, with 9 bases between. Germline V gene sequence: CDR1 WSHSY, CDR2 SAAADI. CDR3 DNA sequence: TGCGCCAGCAGTGACCCAACTGGACTGTTTTTT. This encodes CASSDPTGLFF.

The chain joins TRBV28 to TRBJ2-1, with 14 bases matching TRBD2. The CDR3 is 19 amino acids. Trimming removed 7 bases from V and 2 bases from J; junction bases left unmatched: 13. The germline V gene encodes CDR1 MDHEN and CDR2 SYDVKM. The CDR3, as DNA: TGTGCCAGCACTCGCTACGGGACTAGCGGGAGTAGCGCCTACAATGAGCAGTTCTTC. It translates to CASTRYGTSGSSAYNEQFF.

CDR3 in amino acids: CATQNRGPAGELFF. The CDR3 DNA is TGTGCCACCCAGAACAGGGGTCCGGCCGGGGAGCTGTTTTTT. The rearrangement uses TRBV19 and TRBJ2-2; 7 nucleotides align to TRBD1. CDR3 size: 14 residues. The V gene's germline CDR1 is LNHDA and CDR2 SQIVND (reference sequence). V gave up 10 bases and J gave up 6 bases; unmatched junction bases: 11.

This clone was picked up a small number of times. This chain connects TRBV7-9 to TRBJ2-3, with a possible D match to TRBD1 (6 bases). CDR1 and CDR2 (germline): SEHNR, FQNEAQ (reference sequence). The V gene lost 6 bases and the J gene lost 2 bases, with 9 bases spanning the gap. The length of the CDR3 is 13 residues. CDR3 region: CASSSGATDTQYF. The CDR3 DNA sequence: TGTGCCAGCAGTTCAGGGGCCACAGATACGCAGTATTTT.

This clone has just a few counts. The CDR3 bases are TGTGCCAGCAGTGTTCAGGAAAACACTGAAGCTTTCTTT. Amino acid sequence: CASSVQENTEAFF. The chain carries TRBV6-1 and TRBJ1-1, with D unclear. The CDR3 runs to 13 residues. Germline lookup yields CDR1 MNHNS and CDR2 SASEGT. The ends were cut back, 4 bases at V and 2 bases at J, with 8 bases in the middle.